These 26 T cell receptor beta chains came from one sample sequenced in a study of CD8+CD57+ T cells in acquired aplastic anemia. The template for TCR beta VDJ and CDR3 sequence profiling was genomic DNA. From the reads, TCRdb called clonotypes with MiXCR, one entry per CDR3 protein. This table holds 120,000 or so distinct CDR3 sequences, approximately 50% found once. Patients selected for sequencing had displayed CD8+CD57+ cell expansion by flow cytometry. What was sequenced was sorted CD4+, CD8+, or CD8+CD57+ T cells (not recorded which) from PBMCs. The receptors shown here come from a human donor with aplastic anemia.

This clonotype was picked up a small number of times. This chain links TRBV29-1 with TRBJ1-1, with 9 bases fitting TRBD1. Germline V lookup: CDR1 SQVTM, CDR2 ANQGSEA. The V gene end was trimmed by 4 bases and the J gene end by 4 bases; junction bases not matched to a gene: 4. This CDR3 has 13 residues. The CDR3 nucleotides are TGCAGCGTTGGGACAGGGGCGAGCACTGAAGCTTTCTTT. Protein product: CSVGTGASTEAFF.

This clonotype was picked up a small number of times. The chain employs TRBV24-1 and TRBJ2-3, with TRBD1 identical over 7 bases. Germline loops: CDR1 KGHDR, CDR2 SFDVKD. The CDR3 is 14 residues long. With V trimmed by 3 bases and J by 4 bases, 3 bases remained unmatched. The DNA for the CDR3 is TGTGCCACCAGTGATCTAGGGGGCGCAGATACGCAGTATTTT. Translated, it gives CATSDLGGADTQYF.

This clonotype was counted at least ten times. The gene calls are TRBV4-1 and TRBJ2-7; 9 bases match TRBD1. The CDR3 contains 16 residues. V was pared by 0 bases and J by 1 base, with 4 bases of the junction left unmatched. Germline-derived CDR1 and CDR2 are MGHRA and YSYEKL. The CDR3 protein is CASSQDIGQGSYEQYF. In DNA form, the CDR3 reads TGCGCCAGCAGCCAAGACATAGGACAGGGGTCCTACGAGCAGTACTTC.

The rearrangement joins TRBV19 to TRBJ1-1; D is undetermined. The germline CDR1 and CDR2 sequences are LNHDA and SQIVND (reference sequence). Trimming pared 3 bases from V and 4 bases from J, leaving 9 bases between. The CDR3 extends over 13 amino acids. The chain's CDR3 is CASSIEGSTEAFF. CDR3 nucleotides: TGTGCCAGTAGTATTGAAGGGTCCACTGAAGCTTTCTTT.

The genes are TRBV3-1 and TRBJ1-5, with TRBD1 matching over 9 bases. V was pared by 4 bases and J by 3 bases, with 7 bases of the junction left unmatched. CDR1 is LGHDT, CDR2 YNNKEL, per germline (reference sequence). The CDR3 has 16 amino acids. DNA for the CDR3: TGTGCCAGCAGCCGGGGACAGGGTACATACAATCAGCCCCAGCATTTT. Translating it yields CASSRGQGTYNQPQHF.

This chain joins TRBV7-9 and TRBJ1-1, with D perhaps TRBD1 (5 bases). The CDR3 sequence is 12 residues long. V lost 0 bases and J lost 10, with 9 bases in between. Germline lookup yields CDR1 SEHNR and CDR2 FQNEAQ (reference sequence). The DNA for the CDR3 is TGTGCCAGCAGCTTAGCCACAGGAGTAGCTTTCTTT. This encodes CASSLATGVAFF.

A remark on this clonotype: A read error may explain this, as a much larger clone is one base away. The V gene is TRBV4-1, the J gene TRBJ2-7; D unclear. Matching the DNA end better, TRBJ2-1 makes the J call doubtful. Germline V lookup: CDR1 MGHRA, CDR2 YSYEKL. This CDR3 region has 15 residues. CDR3 in amino acids: CASSQVGIPYNEQFF. The CDR3, as DNA: TGCGCCAGCAGCCAAGTGGGGATTCCGTACAATGAGCAGTTCTTC.

The gene calls are TRBV10-3 and TRBJ2-7; 7 bases line up with TRBD2. The J call is doubtful: the DNA matches TRBJ2-1 better. The CDR3 extends over 14 amino acids. Germline CDR1 ENHRY, CDR2 SYGVKD. CDR3 amino acids: CAISDLAADNEQFF. The CDR3 region has the DNA TGTGCCATCAGTGACCTAGCGGCTGACAATGAGCAGTTCTTC.

V gene TRBV20-1 combines with J gene TRBJ1-1, with D tentatively TRBD1 (6 bases). The ends were cut back, 5 bases at V and 6 bases at J, with 13 bases in the middle. Germline CDR1 is DFQATT and CDR2 is SNEGSKA (reference sequence). This CDR3 comprises 12 residues. This chain's CDR3 is CSAFATGSEAFF. CDR3 coding DNA: TGCAGTGCTTTCGCCACAGGGTCTGAAGCTTTCTTT.

On this clonotype itself: Sequence at one end of the junction differs from germline and may be a read error. The rearrangement uses TRBV6-4 and TRBJ2-3, with D perhaps assigned TRBD1 or TRBD2 (5 bases each). This CDR3 comprises 13 residues. Germline V gives CDR1 MRHNA, CDR2 SNTAGT. The CDR3 DNA reads TGTGCCAGCAGTGTTAGCGAGACAGATACGCATTATTTT. Translation: CASSVSETDTHYF.

This chain links TRBV12-3 or TRBV12-4 with TRBJ2-7; a weak D match, TRBD2 (5 bases). This CDR3 is 13 amino acids long. The V gene lost 3 bases and the J gene lost 7 bases, with 13 bases spanning the gap. The CDR3: CASSFTGVGEQYF. Written as DNA, the CDR3 is TGTGCCAGCAGTTTTACCGGGGTGGGAGAGCAGTACTTC.

This clonotype was observed a handful of times. J is TRBJ2-7 and V is TRBV10-3, with TRBD1 matching over 8 bases. The length of the CDR3 is 15 residues. Germline assignment: CDR1 ENHRY and CDR2 SYGVKD. After removal of 0 bases from V and 0 bases from J, the junction contained 1 base not matched to a gene. The CDR3 DNA reads TGTGCCATCAGTGAGTCGACAGGGGTCTCCTACGAGCAGTACTTC. Translation gives CAISESTGVSYEQYF.

Ten or more counts support this clonotype. This rearrangement joins TRBV12-3 or TRBV12-4 to TRBJ2-1; D is undetermined. Trimming removed 5 bases at V and 9 bases at J, with 20 bases between. This CDR3 spans 15 amino acids. The CDR3 region has the DNA TGTGCCAGCAGTCCAACCGGTCCCGTGATTAGTGAGCAGTTCTTC. Its protein product is CASSPTGPVISEQFF.

This clonotype appeared many times. V is TRBV19 and J is TRBJ2-1; D might be TRBD2 (7 bases). Germline lookup yields CDR1 LNHDA and CDR2 SQIVND (reference sequence). The V and J ends lost 5 bases and 7 bases respectively, with 18 bases between them. The CDR3 consists of 15 residues. CDR3 coding DNA: TGTGCCAGTAGTCCAGGGGCGGGAGAGGGAAATGAGCAGTTCTTC. Encoded protein: CASSPGAGEGNEQFF.

This clonotype was observed at least ten times. The chain couples TRBV7-9 to TRBJ2-3; D remains ambiguous. V was cut by 2 bases and J by 3 bases, with 12 bases left in between. From germline, CDR1 is SEHNR and CDR2 FQNEAQ (reference sequence). This CDR3 has 15 residues. In DNA form, the CDR3 reads TGTGCCAGCAGCTTATCGAAAGATGGGACAGATACGCAGTATTTT. Translating it yields CASSLSKDGTDTQYF.

CDR3 nucleotides: TGCGCCAGCAGCCAAGGGGATCGGGGGGATCAGCCCCAGCATTTT. It translates to CASSQGDRGDQPQHF. J is TRBJ1-5 and V is TRBV4-3, with D perhaps TRBD1 (5 bases). Per germline, CDR1 LGHNA and CDR2 YSLEER. This CDR3 is built from 15 residues. V was clipped by 1 base and J by 5 bases, with 12 bases between them.

This clonotype was recorded at least ten times. CDR3 nucleotide sequence: TGTGCCAGCAGCTCGTACAGGGACCAAGAGACCCAGTACTTC. Amino acids: CASSSYRDQETQYF. The chain carries TRBV11-2 and TRBJ2-5; possibly TRBD1 for D (6 bases). Trimming stripped 4 bases from V and 0 bases from J, with 9 bases between. In germline, CDR1 is SGHAT, CDR2 FQNNGV. The CDR3 sequence is 14 residues long.

V gene TRBV10-3 combines with J gene TRBJ1-3; TRBD1 might be the D (6 bases). Between the trimmed V and J ends, which lost 10 bases and 3 bases, there was a span of 16 bases. The CDR3 length is 14 residues. CDR1 is ENHRY, CDR2 SYGVKD, per germline. Here the CDR3 reads CATTTQDSGNTIYF. CDR3 in DNA: TGTGCCACAACCACTCAGGACAGTGGAAACACCATATATTTT.

This clonotype was counted a few times. V usage is TRBV2 and J usage is TRBJ2-7; 9 bases map to TRBD1. This CDR3 is 14 amino acids long. From germline, CDR1 is SNHLY and CDR2 FYNNEI. J gave up 3 bases and V 7 bases, and 7 bases lay outside the gene matches. The CDR3 DNA sequence: TGTGCCAGCACTTCCGGGACAGGGAGCTACGAGCAGTACTTC. As protein: CASTSGTGSYEQYF.

The chain combines TRBV19 with TRBJ1-6, with TRBD1 identical over 7 bases. This CDR3 has 15 amino acids. Germline trimming cut 2 bases from V and 10 bases from J; bases unmatched to any gene: 8. Germline loops: CDR1 LNHDA, CDR2 SQIVND (reference sequence). CDR3 sequence reads: CASSIQTGYGSPLHF. For the CDR3, the DNA is TGTGCCAGTAGTATACAGACAGGGTATGGATCACCCCTCCACTTT. Based on the CDR3 plus reference TRBV19 and TRBJ1-6, the full variable domain is DGGITQSPKYLFRKEGQNVTLSCEQNLNHDAMYWYRQDPGQGLRLIYYSQIVNDFQKGDIAEGYSVSREKKESFPLTVTSAQKNPTAFYLCASSIQTGYGSPLHFGNGTRLTVT.

Ten or more counts support this clonotype. Its ends do not fully match the called genes, so a read error is possible. V usage is TRBV4-3 and J usage is TRBJ1-6, with TRBD1 matching over 8 bases. CDR1 and CDR2 (germline): LGHNA, YSLEER. The CDR3 length is 16 residues. The CDR3 DNA reads as TGCGCCAGCAGCCAAGGAACAGGGGGATATAGTTCACCCCTCCACTTT. Translating it yields CASSQGTGGYSSPLHF.

The chain is built from TRBV24-1 and TRBJ2-2; tentatively, D is TRBD1 (5 bases). With 4 bases removed from V and 1 base from J, the gap between germline ends came to 15 bases. There are 17 residues in the CDR3. Germline V gives CDR1 KGHDR, CDR2 SFDVKD. CDR3 in DNA: TGTGCCACCAGTGACATCCCCTCAACAGGGAACACCGGGGAGCTGTTTTTT. Translated, it gives CATSDIPSTGNTGELFF.

This clonotype was recorded many times. This chain connects TRBV15 to TRBJ2-1, with TRBD2 matching over 12 bases. V shed 1 base and J 5 bases; nucleotides not matched to a gene: 6. This CDR3 has 17 residues. Germline CDR1 is LNHNV and CDR2 is YYDKDF (reference sequence). CDR3 coding DNA: TGTGCCACCAGCAGAGGGTGGACTAGCGGGACCGACAATGAGCAGTTCTTC. The encoded protein is CATSRGWTSGTDNEQFF.

This clonotype was observed at least ten times. This chain uses TRBV5-1 with TRBJ1-5, with D possibly being TRBD1 (6 bases). CDR3 length: 14 residues. V was trimmed by 5 bases and J by 2 bases, leaving 11 bases between them. From germline, CDR1 is SGHRS and CDR2 YFSETQ. For the CDR3, the DNA is TGCGCCAGCAGAGCCTCAGGGGGCAATCAGCCCCAGCATTTT. As protein: CASRASGGNQPQHF.

A note on this clonotype: The junction does not match germline at one end; this may be a read error. This sequence joins TRBV20-1 and TRBJ2-7, with D tentatively TRBD2 (5 bases). The germline CDR1 and CDR2 sequences are DFQATT and SNEGSKA (reference sequence). The CDR3 loop spans 13 amino acids. CDR3 sequence (DNA): TGCAGTGCTCGGAGGTCGGGCAACTACGAGCTGTACTTC. Amino acids: CSARRSGNYELYF.

The chain joins TRBV4-1 to TRBJ2-7, with 7 positions matching TRBD1. The CDR3 is 15 residues long. Germline CDR1 reads MGHRA; CDR2 reads YSYEKL. Germline trimming cut 1 base from V and 3 bases from J; bases unmatched to any gene: 6. CDR3 sequence: CASSQVTGTFYEQYF. The CDR3 DNA sequence: TGCGCCAGCAGCCAAGTGACAGGGACATTCTACGAGCAGTACTTC.